This entry lists 28 T cell receptor beta chains sequenced from one sample in a study of T cells in lung cancer brain metastases (dated by TCRdb to 2017 to 2018). To prepare the library, the immunoSEQ multiplex PCR assay was applied. The source is immuneACCESS, and TCRdb retained only in-frame sequences with V and J called. Part of the clones is not carried over; for the studies checked, unresolved V genes explain less than half of this, and the remainder is unexplained. The sample table contains about 2,000 clones; only one count was recorded for over 80% of them. Jointly, the top ten make up about 5% of the sample. Sequenced material: tumor tissue from the primary lung tumor. Sample cell subset or site, as interpreted from the label and publication: primary lung cancer lesion. Every receptor here comes from a woman in her twenties or thirties with non-small cell lung cancer.

The chain is built from TRBV28 and TRBJ2-1; D perhaps matches TRBD1 (6 bases). Germline CDR1 reads MDHEN; CDR2 reads SYDVKM. This CDR3 region has 12 residues. The V and J ends lost 5 bases and 15 bases respectively, with 17 bases between them. The CDR3 loop is CASSQGGNKPFF. CDR3 DNA: TGTGCCAGCAGTCAAGGGGGAAACAAGCCGTTCTTC.

The CDR3, as DNA: TGTGCCAGCAGCGCTCCTAGCGGGACGCGCTACAATGAGCAGTTCTTC. Translation: CASSAPSGTRYNEQFF. The gene calls are TRBV9 and TRBJ2-1, with 9 bases lining up with TRBD2. After removal of 3 bases from V and 3 bases from J, the junction contained 7 bases not matched to a gene. Germline V CDR1 and CDR2: SGDLS, YYNGEE. The CDR3 has 16 amino acids. The whole variable domain, remainder taken from reference TRBV9 and TRBJ2-1, is DSGVTQTPKHLITATGQRVTLRCSPRSGDLSVYWYQQSLDQGLQFLIQYYNGEERAKGNILERFSAQQFPDLHSELNLSSLELGDSALYFCASSAPSGTRYNEQFFGPGTRLTVL.

The rearrangement uses TRBV7-2 and TRBJ2-7; 8 bases are shared with TRBD2. This CDR3 region has 15 residues. Looked up from germline, CDR1 is SGHTA and CDR2 is FQGNSA. V dropped 5 bases and J dropped 9; count of bases not matched to a gene: 15. The CDR3 sequence: CASSQGGGSGMGQYF. The CDR3 nucleotides read TGTGCCAGCAGCCAAGGGGGGGGTAGCGGGATGGGGCAGTACTTC.

The chain is built from TRBV14 and TRBJ1-1; perhaps TRBD1 as D (6 bases). Germline CDR1 is SGHDN and CDR2 is FVKESK. The germline V and J ends were trimmed by 0 bases and 1 base, with 18 bases remaining between them. This CDR3 has 18 amino acids. As DNA, the CDR3 is TGTGCCAGCAGCCAAGATGTTTTTTTAACAGGGCCGAACACTGAAGCTTTCTTT. Its protein is CASSQDVFLTGPNTEAFF. Variable domain in full (rest from reference TRBV14 and TRBJ1-1): EAGVTQFPSHSVIEKGQTVTLRCDPISGHDNLYWYRRVMGKEIKFLLHFVKESKQDESGMPNNRFLAERTGGTYSTLKVQPAELEDSGVYFCASSQDVFLTGPNTEAFFGQGTRLTVV.

This clone has a handful of counts. The V gene is TRBV29-1, the J gene TRBJ2-7, with D possibly being TRBD1 (5 bases). Germline V gene sequence: CDR1 SQVTM, CDR2 ANQGSEA. The CDR3 runs 12 residues. Trimming took 3 bases from V and 4 from J, leaving 10 bases between them. CDR3 loop: CSVEIQGYEQYF. The CDR3 DNA reads as TGCAGCGTTGAGATCCAGGGTTACGAGCAGTACTTC.

The chain recombines TRBV7-9 with TRBJ2-3; D call uncertain. The CDR3 consists of 13 residues. The V gene lost 3 bases and the J gene lost 6 bases, with 10 bases spanning the gap. Germline V gene lookup returns CDR1 SEHNR and CDR2 FQNEAQ (reference sequence). CDR3 sequence: CASSFPSGDTQYF. In DNA, the CDR3 is TGTGCCAGCAGCTTCCCTTCTGGGGATACGCAGTATTTT.

V usage is TRBV2 and J usage is TRBJ2-1; D call uncertain. The CDR3 runs 14 residues. Trimming took off 7 bases at V and 0 bases at J, with 10 bases between the two ends. Germline V lookup: CDR1 SNHLY, CDR2 FYNNEI. The CDR3 DNA follows: TGTGCCAGCAATTACCTCGTCTCCTACAATGAGCAGTTCTTC. Translating it yields CASNYLVSYNEQFF.

This clone was observed once. The chain couples TRBV5-1 to TRBJ2-1, with TRBD2 identical over 11 bases. The CDR3 sequence is 16 residues long. Germline CDR1 is SGHRS and CDR2 is YFSETQ. V was clipped by 3 bases and J by 6 bases; unmatched bases: 8. The CDR3 DNA reads TGCGCCAGCAGCTGGTCAGGTCTAGCGGGAGGCAATGAGCAGTTCTTC. Translated: CASSWSGLAGGNEQFF.

The chain has TRBV5-1 and TRBJ2-3, with 14 bases identical to TRBD2. V lost 4 bases to trimming and J lost 4 bases; unmatched junction nucleotides: 11. Germline CDR1 reads SGHRS; CDR2 reads YFSETQ. CDR3 size: 18 residues. The CDR3 spells CASSPRLWTSGRSDTQYF. In DNA form, the CDR3 reads TGCGCCAGCAGCCCAAGACTTTGGACTAGCGGGAGGTCAGATACGCAGTATTTT.

The chain recombines TRBV5-6 with TRBJ1-2; 9 positions match TRBD1. Germline loops: CDR1 SGHDT, CDR2 YYEEEE. The CDR3 contains 13 residues. V dropped 4 bases and J dropped 8; count of bases not matched to a gene: 6. The CDR3 loop is CASSGTGGDGYTF. The DNA for the CDR3 is TGTGCCAGCAGCGGAACAGGGGGCGACGGCTACACCTTC.

Points on this clone: Sequence at one end of the junction differs from germline and may be a read error. The chain joins TRBV5-1 to TRBJ2-7; possibly TRBD1 for D (6 bases). Germline loops: CDR1 SGHRS, CDR2 YFSETQ. This CDR3 comprises 13 residues. As DNA, the CDR3 is TGCGCCAGCAACTTGGCACAGGGCTACGAGCAGTACTTC. It specifies CASNLAQGYEQYF.

The chain employs TRBV27 and TRBJ2-5; D remains unclear. The CDR3 contains 11 residues. Germline V CDR1 and CDR2: MNHEY, SMNVEV (reference sequence). The V gene lost 5 bases and the J gene lost 5 bases, with 6 bases spanning the gap. CDR3 loop: CASSHRETQYF. CDR3 coding DNA: TGTGCCAGCAGTCACCGGGAGACCCAGTACTTC.

This rearrangement joins TRBV28 to TRBJ2-2; D uncertain. Looked up from germline, CDR1 is MDHEN and CDR2 is SYDVKM. V lost 5 bases, J lost 8 bases, and 15 bases lay in between. This CDR3 is 14 amino acids long. In nucleotides, the CDR3 is TGTGCCAGCAGTCCCTCTTCGGCGGCTGGGGAGCTGTTTTTT. Translation gives CASSPSSAAGELFF.

The genes are TRBV11-3 and TRBJ2-2; D gene ambiguous. Germline values: CDR1 SGHNT, CDR2 YENEEA. CDR3 length: 14 amino acids. The V and J ends lost 5 bases and 5 bases respectively, with 12 bases between them. The CDR3 spells CASSPLGYTGELFF. Written as DNA, the CDR3 is TGTGCCAGCAGCCCCTTAGGGTATACCGGGGAGCTGTTTTTT.

V and J are TRBV4-1 and TRBJ2-7; TRBD2 matches 8 bases. CDR1 is MGHRA and CDR2 is YSYEKL in the germline V gene. The CDR3 contains 17 residues. V trimming: 4 bases; J trimming: 2 bases; junction bases outside the gene matches: 13. The CDR3 nucleotides read TGCGCCAGCAGCCGAACCTCGGGGACTAGTTCGACCTACGAGCAGTACTTC. Amino acids: CASSRTSGTSSTYEQYF.

This clone was seen only a few times. This chain joins TRBV5-1 and TRBJ1-1; D not resolved. Looked up from germline, CDR1 is SGHRS and CDR2 is YFSETQ. Trimming left V 4 bases short and J 6 bases short, with 13 bases between. The CDR3 runs 13 residues. The CDR3: CASSRSGGPEAFF. DNA of the CDR3: TGCGCCAGCAGCAGGTCTGGAGGCCCTGAAGCTTTCTTT.

The rearrangement uses TRBV4-1 and TRBJ2-1; 9 bases align to TRBD2. CDR1 MGHRA and CDR2 YSYEKL come from the germline V gene. V gave up 0 bases and J gave up 7 bases; unmatched junction bases: 16. The CDR3 contains 19 residues. The CDR3 sequence: CASSQDDGSGRVYGNEQFF. In nucleotides, the CDR3 is TGCGCCAGCAGCCAAGATGACGGTAGCGGGAGAGTTTATGGAAATGAGCAGTTCTTC.

The gene calls are TRBV28 and TRBJ1-4; D unclear. This CDR3 contains 13 residues. The germline V and J ends were trimmed by 4 bases and 7 bases, with 10 bases remaining between them. In germline, CDR1 is MDHEN, CDR2 SYDVKM. Written as DNA, the CDR3 is TGTGCCAGCAGTTCTCCTGGCGGTGAAAAACTGTTTTTT. This gives the protein CASSSPGGEKLFF.

This clone came up once. This chain links TRBV19 with TRBJ1-2, with TRBD1 matching over 7 bases. The CDR3 sequence is 16 residues long. Germline assignment: CDR1 LNHDA and CDR2 SQIVND (reference sequence). With V trimmed by 7 bases and J by 4 bases, 15 bases remained unmatched. Written as DNA, the CDR3 is TGTGCCAGTATCGTAAGGAAGGGGGCGGTATCCTATGGCTACACCTTC. Its protein is CASIVRKGAVSYGYTF. Based on the CDR3 plus reference TRBV19 and TRBJ1-2, the full variable domain is DGGITQSPKYLFRKEGQNVTLSCEQNLNHDAMYWYRQDPGQGLRLIYYSQIVNDFQKGDIAEGYSVSREKKESFPLTVTSAQKNPTAFYLCASIVRKGAVSYGYTFGSGTRLTVV.

The CDR3 nucleotides read TGTGCCAGCTCACCACCGAGCGTAGATACGCAGTATTTT. Translation gives CASSPPSVDTQYF. The chain has TRBV18 and TRBJ2-3; no reliable D call. CDR1 and CDR2 (germline): KGHSH, LQKENI. V was trimmed by 0 bases and J by 5 bases, leaving 6 bases between them. The CDR3 covers 13 residues.

The J gene is TRBJ2-7, the V gene TRBV10-3, with 11 bases identical to TRBD1. Germline trimming cut 7 bases from V and 6 bases from J; bases unmatched to any gene: 5. This CDR3 has 13 amino acids. Germline CDR1 reads ENHRY; CDR2 reads SYGVKD. The CDR3 is CAIKQGQGVEQYF. Here the CDR3 DNA reads TGTGCCATCAAACAGGGACAGGGGGTCGAGCAGTACTTC.

Written as DNA, the CDR3 is TGTGCCAGTAGTAGACAGGGCTTAGCCAAAAACATTCAGTACTTC. It encodes CASSRQGLAKNIQYF. This rearrangement joins TRBV19 to TRBJ2-4, with 7 bases aligning to TRBD1. Germline V CDR1 and CDR2: LNHDA, SQIVND (reference sequence). The junction had 3 bases not matched to a gene; V was cut back by 4 bases and J by 0 bases. CDR3 size: 15 residues.

The rearrangement uses TRBV9 and TRBJ1-1; a possible D gene is TRBD1 (6 bases). V was clipped by 5 bases and J by 0 bases, with 14 bases between them. The CDR3 covers 15 residues. Looked up from germline, CDR1 is SGDLS and CDR2 is YYNGEE. The CDR3 sequence: CASRGGPGLNTEAFF. As DNA, the CDR3 is TGTGCCAGCAGGGGGGGGCCAGGTCTGAACACTGAAGCTTTCTTT.

The chain couples TRBV7-2 to TRBJ2-2, with D hard to call. Trimming cost V 0 bases and J 1 base, with 3 bases left between them. Germline values: CDR1 SGHTA, CDR2 FQGNSA. This CDR3 has 14 amino acids. This CDR3 is CASSLALNTGELFF. DNA for the CDR3: TGTGCCAGCAGCTTAGCTCTGAACACCGGGGAGCTGTTTTTT.

The V and J genes are TRBV19 and TRBJ2-1; possible D gene TRBD2, 6 bases. V lost 5 bases and J lost 8, with 7 bases in between. Germline V gene lookup returns CDR1 LNHDA and CDR2 SQIVND (reference sequence). The CDR3 is 11 amino acids. CDR3 in DNA: TGTGCCAGTAGTCTAGCGTATGAGCAGTTCTTC. As protein: CASSLAYEQFF.

This clone was picked up one time. This chain uses TRBV11-1 with TRBJ2-3; D not resolved. Trimming took off 3 bases at V and 4 bases at J, with 8 bases between the two ends. CDR1 is SGHAT, CDR2 FQDESV, per germline (reference sequence). The CDR3 spans 13 residues. The CDR3 DNA is TGTGCCAGCAGCTTGCCCCCAGCAGATACGCAGTATTTT. This sequence encodes CASSLPPADTQYF.

This chain uses TRBV5-6 with TRBJ2-1; possibly TRBD1 or TRBD2 for D (6 bases each). This CDR3 is 11 amino acids long. V was cut by 4 bases and J by 10 bases, with 9 bases left in between. Germline V lookup: CDR1 SGHDT, CDR2 YYEEEE. The CDR3 sequence is CASSLGGEQFF. Here the CDR3 DNA reads TGTGCCAGCAGCCTGGGGGGCGAGCAGTTCTTC.

The chain joins TRBV5-1 to TRBJ1-1, with TRBD1 as a possible D gene (6 bases). This CDR3 is built from 14 residues. Deletions cut 6 bases from V and 5 bases from J, with 17 bases between. Germline CDR1 SGHRS, CDR2 YFSETQ. The CDR3 here is CASNWGEGQTEAFF. The DNA of the CDR3 is TGCGCCAGCAACTGGGGGGAAGGACAGACTGAAGCTTTCTTT.